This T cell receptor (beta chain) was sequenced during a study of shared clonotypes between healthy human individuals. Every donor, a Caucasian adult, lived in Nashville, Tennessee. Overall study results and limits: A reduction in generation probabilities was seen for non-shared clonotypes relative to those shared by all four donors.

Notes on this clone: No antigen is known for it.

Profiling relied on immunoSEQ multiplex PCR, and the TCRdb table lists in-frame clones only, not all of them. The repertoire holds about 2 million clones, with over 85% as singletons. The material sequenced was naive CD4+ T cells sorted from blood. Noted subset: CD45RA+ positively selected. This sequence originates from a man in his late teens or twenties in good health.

The CDR3, as DNA: TGTGCCAGCAGTACCCGGACGTCGAACACCGGGGAGCTGTTTTTT. Translation: CASSTRTSNTGELFF. The rearrangement uses TRBV11-2 and TRBJ2-2; no reliable D call. V was cut by 6 bases and J by 0 bases, with 11 bases left in between. Germline V gene lookup returns CDR1 SGHAT and CDR2 FQNNGV. CDR3 length equals 15 residues. Based on the CDR3 plus reference TRBV11-2 and TRBJ2-2, the full variable domain is EAGVAQSPRYKIIEKRQSVAFWCNPISGHATLYWYQQILGQGPKLLIQFQNNGVVDDSQLPKDRFSAERLKGVDSTLKIQPAKLEDSAVYLCASSTRTSNTGELFFGEGSRLTVL.